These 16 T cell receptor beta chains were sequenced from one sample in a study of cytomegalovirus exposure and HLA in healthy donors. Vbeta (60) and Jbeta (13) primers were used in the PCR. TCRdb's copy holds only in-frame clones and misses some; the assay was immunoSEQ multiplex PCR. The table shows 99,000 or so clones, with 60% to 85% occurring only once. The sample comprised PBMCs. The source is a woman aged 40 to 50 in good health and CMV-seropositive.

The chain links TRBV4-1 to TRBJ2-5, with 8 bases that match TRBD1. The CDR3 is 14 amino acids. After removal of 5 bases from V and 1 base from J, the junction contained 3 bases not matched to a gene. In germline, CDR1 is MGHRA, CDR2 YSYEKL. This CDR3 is CASSRTGTQETQYF. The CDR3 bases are TGCGCCAGCAGCAGGACAGGGACCCAAGAGACCCAGTACTTC.

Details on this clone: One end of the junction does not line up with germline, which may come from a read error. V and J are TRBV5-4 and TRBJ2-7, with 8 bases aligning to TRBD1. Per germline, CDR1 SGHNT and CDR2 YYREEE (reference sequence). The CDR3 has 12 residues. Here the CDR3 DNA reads TGTGCCAGCAGCTATGGGGCCGGGACAGGCTTCTTC. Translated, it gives CASSYGAGTGFF.

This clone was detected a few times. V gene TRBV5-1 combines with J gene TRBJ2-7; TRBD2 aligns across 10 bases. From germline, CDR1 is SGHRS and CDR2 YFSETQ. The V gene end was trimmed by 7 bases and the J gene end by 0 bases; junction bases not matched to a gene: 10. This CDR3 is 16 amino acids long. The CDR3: CASGDLLAGASYEQYF. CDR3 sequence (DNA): TGCGCCAGCGGGGACCTTCTAGCGGGGGCCTCCTACGAGCAGTACTTC.

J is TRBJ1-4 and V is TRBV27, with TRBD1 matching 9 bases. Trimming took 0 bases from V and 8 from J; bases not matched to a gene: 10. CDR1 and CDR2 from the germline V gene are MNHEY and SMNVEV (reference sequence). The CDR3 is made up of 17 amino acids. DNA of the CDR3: TGTGCCAGCAGTTTATCGGGGACAGGGTATGGAGACGAAAAACTGTTTTTT. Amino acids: CASSLSGTGYGDEKLFF.

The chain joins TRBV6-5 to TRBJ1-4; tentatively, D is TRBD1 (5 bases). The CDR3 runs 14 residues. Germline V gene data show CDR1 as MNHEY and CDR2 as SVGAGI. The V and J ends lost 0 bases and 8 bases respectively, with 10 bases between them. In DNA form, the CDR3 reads TGTGCCAGCAGTTACTCCCGGACACACGAAAAACTGTTTTTT. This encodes CASSYSRTHEKLFF.

The CDR3 here is CSVEWLEKDNEQFF. The CDR3, as DNA: TGCAGCGTTGAGTGGCTAGAGAAAGACAATGAGCAGTTCTTC. The J gene is TRBJ2-1, the V gene TRBV29-1; D is unclear. Germline V gene lookup returns CDR1 SQVTM and CDR2 ANQGSEA. This CDR3 region has 14 residues. V was trimmed by 3 bases and J by 5 bases, leaving 14 bases between them.

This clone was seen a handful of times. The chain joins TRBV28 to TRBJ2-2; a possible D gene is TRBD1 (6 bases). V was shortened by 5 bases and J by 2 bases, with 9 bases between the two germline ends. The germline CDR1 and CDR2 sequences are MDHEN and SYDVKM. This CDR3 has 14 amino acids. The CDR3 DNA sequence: TGTGCCAGCAGTCCGGGACACAACACCGGGGAGCTGTTTTTT. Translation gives CASSPGHNTGELFF.

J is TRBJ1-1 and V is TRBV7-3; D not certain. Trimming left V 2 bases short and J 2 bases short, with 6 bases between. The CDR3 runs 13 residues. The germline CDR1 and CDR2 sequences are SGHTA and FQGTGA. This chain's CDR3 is CASSLPGNTEAFF. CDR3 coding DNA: TGTGCCAGCAGCTTACCGGGAAACACTGAAGCTTTCTTT.

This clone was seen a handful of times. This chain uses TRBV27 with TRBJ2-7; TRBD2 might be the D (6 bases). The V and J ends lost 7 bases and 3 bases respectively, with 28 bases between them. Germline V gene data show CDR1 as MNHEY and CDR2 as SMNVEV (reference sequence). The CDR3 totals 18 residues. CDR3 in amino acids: CASIPPDRRLATNYEQYF. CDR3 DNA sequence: TGTGCCAGCATCCCCCCGGACCGTAGGCTAGCGACAAACTACGAGCAGTACTTC.

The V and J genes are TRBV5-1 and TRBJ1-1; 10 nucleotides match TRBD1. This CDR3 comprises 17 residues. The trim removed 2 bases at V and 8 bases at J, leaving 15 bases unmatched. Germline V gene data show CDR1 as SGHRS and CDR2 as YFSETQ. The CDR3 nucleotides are TGCGCCAGCAGCTTACTAAGTCCCGGGACAGGGGACCTAGAAGCTTTCTTT. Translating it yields CASSLLSPGTGDLEAFF.

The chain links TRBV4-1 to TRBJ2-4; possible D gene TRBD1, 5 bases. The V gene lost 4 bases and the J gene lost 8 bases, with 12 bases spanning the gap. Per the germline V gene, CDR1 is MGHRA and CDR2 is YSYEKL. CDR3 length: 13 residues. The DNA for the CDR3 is TGCGCCAGCAGCCCATCCAGGGTGGACATTCAGTACTTC. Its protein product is CASSPSRVDIQYF.

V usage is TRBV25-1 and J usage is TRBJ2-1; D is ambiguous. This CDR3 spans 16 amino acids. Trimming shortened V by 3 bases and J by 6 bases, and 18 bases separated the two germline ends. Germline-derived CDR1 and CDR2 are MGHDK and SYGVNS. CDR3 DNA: TGTGCCAGCAGTGATGCCTCTTGGGCTACCGTCAATGAGCAGTTCTTC. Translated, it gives CASSDASWATVNEQFF.

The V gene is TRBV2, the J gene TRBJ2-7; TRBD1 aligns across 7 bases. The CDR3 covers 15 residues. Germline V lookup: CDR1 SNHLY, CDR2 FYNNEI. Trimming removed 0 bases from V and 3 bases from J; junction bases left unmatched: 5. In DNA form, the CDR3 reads TGTGCCAGCAGTGAAGCGACCGGGACAGTCTACGAGCAGTACTTC. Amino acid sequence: CASSEATGTVYEQYF.

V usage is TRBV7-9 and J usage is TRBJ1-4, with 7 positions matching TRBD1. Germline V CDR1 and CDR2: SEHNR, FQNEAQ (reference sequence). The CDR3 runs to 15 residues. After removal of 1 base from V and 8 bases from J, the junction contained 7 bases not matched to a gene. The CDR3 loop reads CASSLDRQGGEKLFF. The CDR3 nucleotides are TGTGCCAGCAGCTTAGACCGACAGGGAGGAGAAAAACTGTTTTTT. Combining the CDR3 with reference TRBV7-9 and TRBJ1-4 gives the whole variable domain DTGVSQNPRHKITKRGQNVTFRCDPISEHNRLYWYRQTLGQGPEFLTYFQNEAQLEKSRLLSDRFSAERPKGSFSTLEIQRTEQGDSAMYLCASSLDRQGGEKLFFGSGTQLSVL.

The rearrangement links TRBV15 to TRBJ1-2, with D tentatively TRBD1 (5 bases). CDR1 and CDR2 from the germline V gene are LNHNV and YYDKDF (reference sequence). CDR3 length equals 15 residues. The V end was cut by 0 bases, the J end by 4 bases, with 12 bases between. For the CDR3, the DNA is TGTGCCACCAGCAGAGATCTGGGGGGGGTCTATGGCTACACCTTC. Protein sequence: CATSRDLGGVYGYTF.

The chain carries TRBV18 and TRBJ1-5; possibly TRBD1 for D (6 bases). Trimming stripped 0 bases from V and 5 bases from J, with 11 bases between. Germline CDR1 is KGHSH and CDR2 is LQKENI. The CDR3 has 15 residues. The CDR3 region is CASSPPGAGDQPQHF. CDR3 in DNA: TGTGCCAGCTCACCACCCGGGGCAGGGGATCAGCCCCAGCATTTT.